This passage covers 14 T cell receptor beta chains from one sample sequenced in a study of CD8 T cells in ankylosing spondylitis. Antigen specificity for these receptors is unknown. The study, taken as a whole, reports: What appeared characteristic of ankylosing spondylitis blood was a TCR beta motif of 7 or 8 highly homologous variants.

TCRdb called the 5' RACE reads again in MiXCR, with one record for every CDR3 protein. Here the sample spans some 800,000 distinct CDR3 sequences, about 12% being singletons. Sequencing input: blood, either unsorted or a sorted T cell fraction (not recorded which). The receptors derive from a male donor with ankylosing spondylitis.

The chain uses TRBV20-1 and TRBJ2-7, with D maybe TRBD1 (5 bases). The CDR3 is 12 residues long. Germline values: CDR1 DFQATT, CDR2 SNEGSKA (reference sequence). V was trimmed by 4 bases and J by 2 bases, leaving 9 bases between them. The CDR3 bases are TGCAGTGCTATTACAGGTGCCTACGAGCAGTACTTC. Translating it yields CSAITGAYEQYF.

V is TRBV11-1 and J is TRBJ2-1; maybe TRBD1 (6 bases). Trimming shortened V by 5 bases and J by 1 base, and 27 bases separated the two germline ends. This CDR3 spans 20 amino acids. Germline V CDR1 and CDR2: SGHAT, FQDESV (reference sequence). The chain's CDR3 is CASSLSPLGGGRGSYNEQFF. CDR3 in DNA: TGTGCCAGCAGCCTCTCACCCCTGGGTGGGGGCAGGGGTTCCTACAATGAGCAGTTCTTC.

This clonotype has a count of ten or more. J is TRBJ2-1 and V is TRBV20-1; 8 nucleotides align to TRBD2. Germline loops: CDR1 DFQATT, CDR2 SNEGSKA (reference sequence). This CDR3 is built from 14 residues. V was pared by 0 bases and J by 7 bases, with 5 bases of the junction left unmatched. The DNA of the CDR3 is TGCAGTGCTAGAGATCGGGGGGGCCCGAATGAGCAGTTCTTC. This sequence encodes CSARDRGGPNEQFF.

This clonotype appeared a few times. The chain employs TRBV10-3 and TRBJ1-2, with 9 bases fitting TRBD1. The CDR3 is made up of 14 amino acids. V trimming: 6 bases; J trimming: 4 bases; junction bases outside the gene matches: 6. CDR1 is ENHRY and CDR2 is SYGVKD in the germline V gene. The CDR3 nucleotides read TGTGCCATCAGCTTGGGACAGGGCCCCTATGGCTACACCTTC. It yields the protein CAISLGQGPYGYTF.

This clonotype was recorded at least ten times. The junction and the germline gene differ at one end; a read error may be behind it. The gene calls are TRBV7-7 and TRBJ2-3; tentative D call: TRBD1 (6 bases). The CDR3 is 15 amino acids. Germline V lookup: CDR1 SSHAT, CDR2 FNYEAQ (reference sequence). This CDR3 reads CASSLRGGRTDTQYF. The CDR3 coding sequence is TGTGCTAGCAGCTTAAGAGGGGGAAGGACAGATACGCAGTATTTT.

This chain joins TRBV30 and TRBJ1-1; D remains ambiguous. The V end lost 7 bases, the J end lost 0 bases, and 6 bases lay between the germline ends. The V gene's germline CDR1 is GTSNPN and CDR2 SVGIG (reference sequence). The CDR3 sequence is 11 residues long. The CDR3 bases are TGTGCCTTTGAATTGAACACTGAAGCTTTCTTT. Translation: CAFELNTEAFF.

CDR3: CASSLAGTLGVETQYF. Written as DNA, the CDR3 is TGTGCCAGCAGTTTGGCTGGGACCCTCGGGGTGGAGACCCAGTACTTC. The chain employs TRBV27 and TRBJ2-5; D assignment may be TRBD1 or TRBD2 (5 bases each). Germline V CDR1 and CDR2: MNHEY, SMNVEV (reference sequence). The CDR3 consists of 16 residues. Trimming stripped 3 bases from V and 5 bases from J, with 19 bases between.

CDR3 residues: CASARTAGANVLTF. In DNA form, the CDR3 reads TGTGCCAGCGCCCGGACGGCTGGGGCCAACGTCCTGACTTTC. This chain joins TRBV6-1 and TRBJ2-6; D not resolved. The CDR3 spans 14 residues. From germline, CDR1 is MNHNS and CDR2 SASEGT. Trimming stripped 8 bases from V and 2 bases from J, with 10 bases between.

This clonotype turned up a few times. The V and J genes are TRBV4-2 and TRBJ2-7; 8 nucleotides agree with TRBD2. The germline V gene encodes CDR1 LGHNA and CDR2 YNFKEQ. The CDR3 is 18 residues long. J was trimmed by 4 bases and V by 0 bases; bases with no gene match: 14. Here the CDR3 reads CASSQEPRVGTSLYEQYF. DNA for the CDR3: TGTGCCAGCAGCCAAGAACCTCGAGTTGGGACTAGTCTATACGAGCAGTACTTC.

This clonotype was found a few times. The rearrangement joins TRBV20-1 to TRBJ2-7; possible D gene TRBD2, 7 bases. CDR3 length: 13 residues. Germline CDR1 reads DFQATT; CDR2 reads SNEGSKA (reference sequence). The CDR3 sequence is CSWERPGGGEQYF. In nucleotides, the CDR3 is TGCAGCTGGGAAAGGCCGGGGGGCGGCGAGCAGTACTTC.

This clonotype was detected a few times. The V and J genes are TRBV6-2 or TRBV6-3 and TRBJ2-7; D is perhaps TRBD1 or TRBD2 (5 bases each). Trimming shortened V by 4 bases and J by 6 bases, and 13 bases separated the two germline ends. The germline V gene encodes CDR1 MNHEY and CDR2 SVGEGT. The CDR3 spans 13 residues. DNA of the CDR3: TGTGCCAGCAGTTCCCGGGACCCACGCGAGCAGTACTTC. Translation gives CASSSRDPREQYF.

This clonotype was counted a few times. The CDR3 protein is CSASPRAWDSNQPQHF. CDR3 coding DNA: TGCAGTGCTAGTCCCAGGGCGTGGGATAGCAATCAGCCCCAGCATTTT. The chain links TRBV20-1 to TRBJ1-5, with D possibly matching TRBD1 (5 bases). This CDR3 contains 16 residues. V lost 3 bases, J lost 0 bases, and 15 bases lay in between. Looked up from germline, CDR1 is DFQATT and CDR2 is SNEGSKA (reference sequence).

This clonotype was observed at least ten times. The gene calls are TRBV29-1 and TRBJ2-1; D is unresolved. The CDR3 runs to 13 residues. The V end lost 7 bases, the J end lost 0 bases, and 10 bases lay between the germline ends. Germline V gives CDR1 SQVTM, CDR2 ANQGSEA. Here the CDR3 reads CSALESSYNEQFF. For the CDR3, the DNA is TGCAGCGCCCTCGAGAGCTCCTACAATGAGCAGTTCTTC.

The rearrangement joins TRBV5-6 to TRBJ2-7; D unresolved. Trimming shortened V by 1 base and J by 3 bases, and 14 bases separated the two germline ends. CDR1 is SGHDT, CDR2 YYEEEE, per germline. The CDR3 sequence is 15 residues long. The CDR3 region has the DNA TGTGCCAGCAGCTTGTATGGTATGTCTCACTACGAGCAGTACTTC. Amino acid sequence: CASSLYGMSHYEQYF.